The rows below give T cell receptor beta chains drawn from one sample of a study of T cell responses to AZD1222 COVID-19 vaccine. The table came from immunoSEQ multiplex PCR; TCRdb's copy has only in-frame clones and leaves some out. The sample shows over 130,000 clones, 80% to 95% of them seen only once. This sample comprised peripheral blood, obtained 28 days after the second AZD1222 dose. Every receptor here comes from an adult who received the AZD1222 COVID-19 vaccine. Both conserved end residues are part of each CDR3. Expanded clones get a size class; other rows say once, few or many, or leave the size out.

V	J	size	CDR3
TRBV28	TRBJ2-2	-	CASSLNPWGRAGELFF
TRBV12-3/TRBV12-4	TRBJ2-7	-	CASSPTVYEQYF
TRBV12-3/TRBV12-4	TRBJ1-6	few	CASSLTDSPLHF
TRBV28	TRBJ1-2	few	CASRRDSFYGYTF
TRBV19	TRBJ2-5	-	CASSIVKGGLQETQYF
TRBV7-9	TRBJ1-1	-	CASSVPISIGTGNTEAFF
TRBV30	TRBJ1-1	-	CAWRPGRLTEAFF
TRBV10-3	TRBJ2-2	-	CASSGQRGTGELFF
TRBV4-1	TRBJ2-1	once	CASSQPDWRSSYNEQFF
TRBV27	TRBJ2-1	-	CASRSWSSYNEQFF
TRBV18	TRBJ1-1	-	CACLGQMNTEAFF
TRBV18	TRBJ2-1	-	CASSPGLEGGSYNEQFF
TRBV6-1	TRBJ1-2	-	CASSEVTGDYGYTF
TRBV5-1	TRBJ1-6	once	CASSERGSYYNSPLHF
TRBV27	TRBJ1-2	few	CASSFGDNYGYTF
TRBV18	TRBJ2-7	-	CASSTGLSSYEQYF
TRBV7-3	TRBJ2-2	-	CASSRRPGTSGRASNTGELFF
TRBV5-4	TRBJ1-6	-	CASSGTGQGADSPLHF
TRBV18	TRBJ2-2	once	CASSPTGLGVELFF
TRBV19	TRBJ1-3	-	CASSTWGSTIYF
TRBV3-1/TRBV3-2	TRBJ1-3	-	CASSWTGNTIYF
TRBV6-1	TRBJ2-7	-	CASSELAFSYEQYF
TRBV4-1	TRBJ2-7	-	CASEREFSSYEQYF
TRBV11-3	TRBJ2-3	-	CASSFTSGRATDTQYF
TRBV3-1/TRBV3-2	TRBJ2-7	once	CASSHPRDSPTYEQYF
TRBV30	TRBJ1-5	-	CAWNTGAGNQPQHF
TRBV6-2/TRBV6-3	TRBJ1-4	-	CASSPGVIEKLFF
TRBV7-3	TRBJ2-1	-	CASSWAGTSSYNEQFF
TRBV5-1	TRBJ2-7	-	CASSLTGEYEQYF